This T cell receptor (beta chain) was obtained from a study of beta chain features in type 1 diabetes. Study background: On cell yields, gender and age, patients and healthy donors were similar. Across the samples, more than 85 million sorted cells were examined in total.

This clone was counted between two and nine times. Its antigen is unknown. Study results and limitations: Patients with type 1 diabetes showed fewer VDJ junction insertions and more deletions. The study found moderately but significantly shorter TCRB CDR3s in all four CD4+ subsets of Type 1 diabetes patients.

In germline, CDR1 is GTSNPN, CDR2 SVGIG (reference sequence). Trimming stripped 2 bases from V and 0 bases from J, with 4 bases between. This CDR3 is 13 amino acids long. Expressed TCRB transcripts were sequenced because the isolated RNA had all been reverse transcribed beforehand. Data came from immunoSEQ multiplex PCR; TCRdb stores just in-frame clones and leaves some out. The repertoire holds 600,000 to 650,000 clones, roughly a sixth seen once, with around 0.1% in the top ten. This sequence originates from a man younger than 35 in good health. The specimen was naive CD4+ T cells from blood. This chain links TRBV30 with TRBJ2-2, with D uncertain. The CDR3 DNA follows: TGTGCCTGGAGTCTCACGAACACCGGGGAGCTGTTTTTT. Translating it yields CAWSLTNTGELFF. Full variable domain (rest looked up from reference TRBV30 and TRBJ2-2): SQTIHQWPATLVQPVGSPLSLECTVEGTSNPNLYWYRQAAGRGLQLLFYSVGIGQISSEVPQNLSASRPQDRQFILSSKKLLLSDSGFYLCAWSLTNTGELFFGEGSRLTVL.